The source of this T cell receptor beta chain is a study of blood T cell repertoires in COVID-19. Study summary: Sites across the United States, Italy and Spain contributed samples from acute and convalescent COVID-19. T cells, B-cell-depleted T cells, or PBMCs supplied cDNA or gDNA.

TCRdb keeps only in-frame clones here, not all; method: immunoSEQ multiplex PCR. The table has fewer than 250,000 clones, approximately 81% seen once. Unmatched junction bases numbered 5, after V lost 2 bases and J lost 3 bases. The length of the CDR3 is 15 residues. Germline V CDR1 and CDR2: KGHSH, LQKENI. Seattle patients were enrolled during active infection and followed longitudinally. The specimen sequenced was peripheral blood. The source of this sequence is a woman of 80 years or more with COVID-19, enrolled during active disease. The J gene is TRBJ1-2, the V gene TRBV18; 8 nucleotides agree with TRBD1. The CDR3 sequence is CASSPSTGGDYGYTF. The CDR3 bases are TGTGCCAGCTCACCAAGTACAGGGGGAGACTATGGCTACACCTTC.